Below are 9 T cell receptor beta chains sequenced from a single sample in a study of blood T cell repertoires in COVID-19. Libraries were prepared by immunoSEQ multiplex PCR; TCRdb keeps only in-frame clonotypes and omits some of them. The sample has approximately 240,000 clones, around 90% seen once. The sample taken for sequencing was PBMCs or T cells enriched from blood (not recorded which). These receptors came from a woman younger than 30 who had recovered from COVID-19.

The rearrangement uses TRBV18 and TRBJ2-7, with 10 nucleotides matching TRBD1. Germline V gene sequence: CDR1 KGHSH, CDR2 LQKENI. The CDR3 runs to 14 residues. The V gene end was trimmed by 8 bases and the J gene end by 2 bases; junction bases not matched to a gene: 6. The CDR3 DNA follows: TGTGCCAGCACGAGGGACAGGGGCACCTACGAGCAGTACTTC. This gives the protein CASTRDRGTYEQYF.

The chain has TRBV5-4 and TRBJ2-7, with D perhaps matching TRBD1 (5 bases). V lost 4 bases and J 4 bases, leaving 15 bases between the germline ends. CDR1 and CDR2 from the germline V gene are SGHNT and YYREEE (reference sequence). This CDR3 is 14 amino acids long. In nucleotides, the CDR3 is TGTGCCAGCAGCCCAGACAGTGCCTCTTACGAGCAGTACTTC. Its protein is CASSPDSASYEQYF.

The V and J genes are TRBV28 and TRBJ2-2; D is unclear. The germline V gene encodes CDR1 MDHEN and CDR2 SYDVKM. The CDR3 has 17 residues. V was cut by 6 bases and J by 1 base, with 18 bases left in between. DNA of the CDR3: TGTGCCAGCAGCCTGCGTATAACAGAACTGAACACCGGGGAGCTGTTTTTT. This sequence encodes CASSLRITELNTGELFF.

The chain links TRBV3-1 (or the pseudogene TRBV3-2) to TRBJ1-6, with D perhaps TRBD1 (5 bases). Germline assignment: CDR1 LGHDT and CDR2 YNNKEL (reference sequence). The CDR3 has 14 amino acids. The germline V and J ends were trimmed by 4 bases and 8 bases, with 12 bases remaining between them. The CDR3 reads CASSLRTWDSPLHF. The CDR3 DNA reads TGTGCCAGCAGCCTTCGGACATGGGATTCACCCCTCCACTTT.

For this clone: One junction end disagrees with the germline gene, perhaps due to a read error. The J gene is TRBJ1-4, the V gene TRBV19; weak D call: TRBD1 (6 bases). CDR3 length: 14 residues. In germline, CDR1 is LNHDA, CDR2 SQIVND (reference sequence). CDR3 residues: CASRIGQNNEKLFF. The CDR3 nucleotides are TGTGCCAGTAGAATAGGACAGAATAATGAAAAACTGTTTTTT.

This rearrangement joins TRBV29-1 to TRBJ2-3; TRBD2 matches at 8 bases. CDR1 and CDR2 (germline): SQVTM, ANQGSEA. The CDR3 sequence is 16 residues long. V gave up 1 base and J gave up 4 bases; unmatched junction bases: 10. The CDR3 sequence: CSVEGRLATVADTQYF. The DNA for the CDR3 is TGCAGCGTTGAAGGGAGACTAGCGACCGTAGCAGATACGCAGTATTTT.

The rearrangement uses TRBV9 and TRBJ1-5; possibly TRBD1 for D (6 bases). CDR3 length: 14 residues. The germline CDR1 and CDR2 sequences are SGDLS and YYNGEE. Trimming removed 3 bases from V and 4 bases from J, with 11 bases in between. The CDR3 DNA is TGTGCCAGCAGCGCAGGACAGCCTAATCAGCCCCAGCATTTT. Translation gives CASSAGQPNQPQHF.

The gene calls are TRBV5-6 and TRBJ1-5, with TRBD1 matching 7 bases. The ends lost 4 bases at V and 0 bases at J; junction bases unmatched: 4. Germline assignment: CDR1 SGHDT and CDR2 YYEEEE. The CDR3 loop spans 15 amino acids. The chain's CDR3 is CASSPDRDSNQPQHF. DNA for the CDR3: TGTGCCAGCAGCCCTGACAGGGATAGCAATCAGCCCCAGCATTTT. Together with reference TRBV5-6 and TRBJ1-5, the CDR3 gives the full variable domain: DAGVTQSPTHLIKTRGQQVTLRCSPKSGHDTVSWYQQALGQGPQFIFQYYEEEERQRGNFPDRFSGHQFPNYSSELNVNALLLGDSALYLCASSPDRDSNQPQHFGDGTRLSIL.

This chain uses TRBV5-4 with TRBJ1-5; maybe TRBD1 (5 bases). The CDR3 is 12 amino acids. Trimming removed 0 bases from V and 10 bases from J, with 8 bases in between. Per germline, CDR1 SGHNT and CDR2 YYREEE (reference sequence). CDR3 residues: CASSLGQGPQHF. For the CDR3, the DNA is TGTGCCAGCAGCTTGGGTCAGGGACCCCAGCATTTT.